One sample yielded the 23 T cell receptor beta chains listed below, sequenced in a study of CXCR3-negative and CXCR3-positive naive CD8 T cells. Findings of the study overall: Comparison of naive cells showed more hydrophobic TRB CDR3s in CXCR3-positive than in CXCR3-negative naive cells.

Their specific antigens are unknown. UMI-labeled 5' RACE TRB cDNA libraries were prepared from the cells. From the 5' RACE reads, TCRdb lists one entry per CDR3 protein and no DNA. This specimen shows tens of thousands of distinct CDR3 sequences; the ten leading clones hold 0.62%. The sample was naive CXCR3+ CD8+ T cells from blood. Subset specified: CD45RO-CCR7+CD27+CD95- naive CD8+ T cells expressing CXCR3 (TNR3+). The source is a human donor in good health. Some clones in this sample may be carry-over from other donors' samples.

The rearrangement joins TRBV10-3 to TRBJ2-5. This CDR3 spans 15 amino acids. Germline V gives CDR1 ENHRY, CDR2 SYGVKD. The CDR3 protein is CAISDSEVTQETQYF.

The CDR3 protein is CASSWGVEQYF. The V and J genes are TRBV6-2 or TRBV6-3 and TRBJ2-7; TCRdb indicates TRBD1, and absent DNA this call remains unverified. The germline CDR1 and CDR2 sequences are MNHEY and SVGEGT. This CDR3 contains 11 residues.

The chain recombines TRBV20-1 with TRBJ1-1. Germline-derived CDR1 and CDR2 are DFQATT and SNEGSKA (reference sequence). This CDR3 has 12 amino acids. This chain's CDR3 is CSASAGGTEAFF.

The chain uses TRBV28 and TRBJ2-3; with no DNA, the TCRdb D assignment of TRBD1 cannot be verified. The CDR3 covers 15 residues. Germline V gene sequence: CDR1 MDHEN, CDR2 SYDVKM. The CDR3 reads CASSSRDRSTDTQYF.

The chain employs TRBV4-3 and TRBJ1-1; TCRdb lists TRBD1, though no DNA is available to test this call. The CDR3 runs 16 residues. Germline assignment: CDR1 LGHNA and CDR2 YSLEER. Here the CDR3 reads CASSREGQGAVTEAFF.

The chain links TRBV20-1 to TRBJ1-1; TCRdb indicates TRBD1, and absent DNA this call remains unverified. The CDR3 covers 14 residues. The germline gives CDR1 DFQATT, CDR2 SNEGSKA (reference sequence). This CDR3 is CSARAWDGNTEAFF.

The CDR3 sequence is CASSLRLGVPFF. The chain carries TRBV7-6 and TRBJ1-1. This CDR3 region has 12 residues. Germline V lookup: CDR1 SGHVS, CDR2 FNYEAQ.

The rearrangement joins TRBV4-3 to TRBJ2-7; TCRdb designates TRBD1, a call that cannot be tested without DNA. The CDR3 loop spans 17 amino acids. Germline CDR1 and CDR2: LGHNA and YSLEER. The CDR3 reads CASSQESSQRPRDEQYF.

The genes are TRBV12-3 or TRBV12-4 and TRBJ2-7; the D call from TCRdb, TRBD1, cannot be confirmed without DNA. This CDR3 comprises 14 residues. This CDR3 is CASSPRDRGYEQYF.

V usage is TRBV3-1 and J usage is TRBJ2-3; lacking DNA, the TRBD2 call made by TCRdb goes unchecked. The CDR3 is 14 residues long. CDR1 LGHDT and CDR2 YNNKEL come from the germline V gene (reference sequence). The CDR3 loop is CASSQIAGADTQYF.

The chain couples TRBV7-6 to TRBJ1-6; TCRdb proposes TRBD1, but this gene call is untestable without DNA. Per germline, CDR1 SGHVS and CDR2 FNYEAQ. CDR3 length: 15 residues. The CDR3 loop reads CASSNTGEYNSPLHF.

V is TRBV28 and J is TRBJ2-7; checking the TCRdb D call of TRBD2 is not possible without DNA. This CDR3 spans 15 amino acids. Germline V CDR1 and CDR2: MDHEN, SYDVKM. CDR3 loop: CASSLFSAVGYEQYF. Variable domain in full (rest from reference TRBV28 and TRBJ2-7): DVKVTQSSRYLVKRTGEKVFLECVQDMDHENMFWYRQDPGLGLRLIYFSYDVKMKEKGDIPEGYSVSREKKERFSLILESASTNQTSMYLCASSLFSAVGYEQYFGPGTRLTVT.

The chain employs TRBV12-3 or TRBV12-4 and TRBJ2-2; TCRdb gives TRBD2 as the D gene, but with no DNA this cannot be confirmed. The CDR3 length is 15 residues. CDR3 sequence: CASSSPDPNTGELSF.

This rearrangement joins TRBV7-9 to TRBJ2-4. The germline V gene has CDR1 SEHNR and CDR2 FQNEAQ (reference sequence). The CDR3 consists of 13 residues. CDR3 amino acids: CASSLVRENIQYF.

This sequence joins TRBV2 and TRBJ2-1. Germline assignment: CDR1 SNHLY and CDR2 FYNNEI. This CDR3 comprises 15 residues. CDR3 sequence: CASSERHGTYNEQFF.

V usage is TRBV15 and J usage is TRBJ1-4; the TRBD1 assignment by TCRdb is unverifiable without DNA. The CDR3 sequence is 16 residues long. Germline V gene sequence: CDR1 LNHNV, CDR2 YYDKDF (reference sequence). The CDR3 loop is CATSGADRRLMEKLFF.

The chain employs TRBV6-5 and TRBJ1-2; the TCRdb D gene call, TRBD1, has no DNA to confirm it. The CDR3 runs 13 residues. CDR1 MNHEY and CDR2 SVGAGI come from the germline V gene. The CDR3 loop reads CASSLDRSYGYTF.

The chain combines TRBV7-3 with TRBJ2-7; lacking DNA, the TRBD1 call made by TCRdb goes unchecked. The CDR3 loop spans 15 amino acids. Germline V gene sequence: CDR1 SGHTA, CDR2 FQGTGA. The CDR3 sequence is CASSQDGGDRHEQYF.

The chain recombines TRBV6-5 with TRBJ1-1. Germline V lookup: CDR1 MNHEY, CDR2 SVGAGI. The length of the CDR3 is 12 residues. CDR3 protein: CASSLSNSEAFF.

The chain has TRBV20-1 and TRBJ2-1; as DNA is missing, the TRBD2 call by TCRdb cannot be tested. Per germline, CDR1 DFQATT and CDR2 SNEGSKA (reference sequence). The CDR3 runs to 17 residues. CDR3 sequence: CSASVSGRRLGFNEQFF.

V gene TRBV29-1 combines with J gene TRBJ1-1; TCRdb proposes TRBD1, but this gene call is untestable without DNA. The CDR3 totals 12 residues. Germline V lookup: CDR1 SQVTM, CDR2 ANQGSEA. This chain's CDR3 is CSVERENTEAFF.

The CDR3 spells CASSLGESYEQYF. The chain employs TRBV5-6 and TRBJ2-7. The CDR3 is 13 residues long. Germline assignment: CDR1 SGHDT and CDR2 YYEEEE.

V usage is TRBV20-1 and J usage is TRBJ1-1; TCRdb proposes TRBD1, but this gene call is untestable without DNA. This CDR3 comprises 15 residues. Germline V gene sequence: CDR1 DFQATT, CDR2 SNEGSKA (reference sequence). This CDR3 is CSAAGTGHVGTEAFF.